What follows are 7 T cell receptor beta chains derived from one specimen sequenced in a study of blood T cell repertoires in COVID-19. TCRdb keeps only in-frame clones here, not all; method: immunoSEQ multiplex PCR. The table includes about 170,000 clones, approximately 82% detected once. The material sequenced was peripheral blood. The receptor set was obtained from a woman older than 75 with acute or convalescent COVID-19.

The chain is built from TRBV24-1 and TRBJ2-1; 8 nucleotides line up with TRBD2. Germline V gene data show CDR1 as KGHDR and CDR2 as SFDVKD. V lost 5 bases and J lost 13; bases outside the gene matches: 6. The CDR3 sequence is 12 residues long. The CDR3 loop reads CATSAGGTYQFF. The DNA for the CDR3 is TGTGCCACCAGTGCGGGGGGGACTTACCAGTTCTTC.

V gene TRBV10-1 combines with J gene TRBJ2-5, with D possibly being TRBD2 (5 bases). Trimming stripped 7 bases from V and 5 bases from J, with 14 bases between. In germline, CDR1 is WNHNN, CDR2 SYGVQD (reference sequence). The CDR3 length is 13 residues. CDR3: CASTRTVGETQYF. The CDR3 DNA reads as TGCGCCAGCACTAGGACTGTGGGGGAGACCCAGTACTTC.

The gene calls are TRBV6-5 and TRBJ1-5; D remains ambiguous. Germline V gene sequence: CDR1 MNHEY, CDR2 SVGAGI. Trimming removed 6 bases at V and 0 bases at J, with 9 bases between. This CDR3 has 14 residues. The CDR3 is CASRRGGSNQPQHF. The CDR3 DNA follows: TGTGCCAGCAGGCGGGGAGGTAGCAATCAGCCCCAGCATTTT.

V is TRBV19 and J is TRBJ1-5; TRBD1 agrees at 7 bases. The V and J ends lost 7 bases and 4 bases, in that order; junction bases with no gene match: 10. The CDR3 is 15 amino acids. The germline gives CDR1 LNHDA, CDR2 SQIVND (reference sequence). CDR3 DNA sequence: TGTGCCAGTACCACCGGGACAGAGACTAATCAGCCCCAGCATTTT. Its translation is CASTTGTETNQPQHF.

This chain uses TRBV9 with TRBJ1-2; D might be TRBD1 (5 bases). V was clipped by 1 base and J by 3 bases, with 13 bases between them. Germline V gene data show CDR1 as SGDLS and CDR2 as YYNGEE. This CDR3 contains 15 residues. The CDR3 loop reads CASSVLAGWDYGYTF. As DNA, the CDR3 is TGTGCCAGCAGCGTACTCGCAGGGTGGGACTATGGCTACACCTTC. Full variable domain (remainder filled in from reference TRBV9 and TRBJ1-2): DSGVTQTPKHLITATGQRVTLRCSPRSGDLSVYWYQQSLDQGLQFLIQYYNGEERAKGNILERFSAQQFPDLHSELNLSSLELGDSALYFCASSVLAGWDYGYTFGSGTRLTVV.

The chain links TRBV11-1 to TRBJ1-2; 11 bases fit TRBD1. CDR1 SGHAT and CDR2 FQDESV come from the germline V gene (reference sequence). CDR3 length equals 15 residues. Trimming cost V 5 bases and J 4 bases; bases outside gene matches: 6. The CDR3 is CASSTGQGASYGYTF. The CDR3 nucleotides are TGTGCCAGCAGCACCGGACAGGGGGCGTCCTATGGCTACACCTTC. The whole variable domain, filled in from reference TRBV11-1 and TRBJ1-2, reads EAEVAQSPRYKITEKSQAVAFWCDPISGHATLYWYRQILGQGPELLVQFQDESVVDDSQLPKDRFSAERLKGVDSTLKIQPAELGDSAMYLCASSTGQGASYGYTFGSGTRLTVV.

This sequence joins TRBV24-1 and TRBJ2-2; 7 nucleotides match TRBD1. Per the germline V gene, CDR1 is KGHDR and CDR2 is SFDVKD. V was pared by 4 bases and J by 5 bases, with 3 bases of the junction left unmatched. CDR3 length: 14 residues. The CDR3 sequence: CATSESGGTGELFF. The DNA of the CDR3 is TGTGCCACCAGTGAATCAGGGGGAACCGGGGAGCTGTTTTTT.